This T cell receptor beta chain is drawn from a study of blood T cell repertoires in COVID-19 (TCRdb year 2020). General notes on the study: Collaborator samples came from the United States, Italy and Spain and covered acute and convalescent phases of COVID-19. The material from the prospective study consisted of cDNA or gDNA derived from T cells, B-cell-depleted T cells, or PBMCs. HLA class I and class II types, where available, came from metadata supplied by the sample provider rather than from assay-based typing. The samples were drawn from the first 160 participants of the ongoing ImmuneRACE study and from 1,254 subjects provided by 6 global collaborators. The dataset comprised deeply sampled blood TCRbeta repertoires from subjects exposed to, actively infected with, or recovered from COVID-19. A de-identified subject ID, COVID-19 status, age in years and sex were almost always included in the sample metadata. The repertoires were made available in a free public database intended to serve as a resource for research on the immune response to SARS-CoV-2. The research as a whole found: How much clinical and demographic metadata was included differed by source and by participant, and the metadata was provided uncurated.

Each collaborating institution followed its own protocols to collect whole blood in K2EDTA tubes. For TCRbeta analysis, collaborators shipped samples as frozen whole blood, isolated PBMCs, or DNA extracted from either of those sample types. TCRbeta CDR3 regions were amplified from genomic DNA using the immunoSEQ Assay, a bias-controlled multiplex PCR. On the authors' methods: The number of nucleated cells in each sample was estimated from the amplification of reference gene primers within the assay. To quantify the absolute abundance of each unique TCRbeta CDR3 rearrangement, sequence reads were collapsed and filtered. For each sample, productive Simpson clonality was calculated as the square root of Simpson's diversity index over productive rearrangements. What TCRdb holds here is the immuneACCESS table cut down to in-frame rearrangements. Part of the clones is not present; checked against another copy, under half of the missing clones reflect an unresolved V gene, and the others are unexplained. V, J and clone size were drawn from that table, and D and trimming were deduced from the DNA. The sample table holds about 78,000 clones, of which 80% were seen once. Around 5.8% of the sample lies in the top ten.

About this clone: Its specific antigen is unknown. No base-level quality is on record; no much larger clone is a single base apart.

Sequenced: peripheral blood. This sequence originates from a man in his 60s with active or convalescent COVID-19.

The CDR3 reads as follows: CASNGDSNQPQHF. Here is the DNA: TGTGCCAGTAATGGGGACTCCAATCAGCCCCAGCATTTT. The V gene is TRBV19 and the J gene is TRBJ1-5; TRBD1 might be the D gene, on 5 matching bases. The germline V gene (reference sequence) supplies CDR1 LNHDA and CDR2 SQIVND. The junction carries 10 bases between V and J, which are trimmed by 7 bases and 3 bases respectively. The CDR3 starts with the cysteine, ends with the phenylalanine, and has 13 residues. Only the CDR3 region is kept as DNA, spanning 39 bases read in frame from base 1.